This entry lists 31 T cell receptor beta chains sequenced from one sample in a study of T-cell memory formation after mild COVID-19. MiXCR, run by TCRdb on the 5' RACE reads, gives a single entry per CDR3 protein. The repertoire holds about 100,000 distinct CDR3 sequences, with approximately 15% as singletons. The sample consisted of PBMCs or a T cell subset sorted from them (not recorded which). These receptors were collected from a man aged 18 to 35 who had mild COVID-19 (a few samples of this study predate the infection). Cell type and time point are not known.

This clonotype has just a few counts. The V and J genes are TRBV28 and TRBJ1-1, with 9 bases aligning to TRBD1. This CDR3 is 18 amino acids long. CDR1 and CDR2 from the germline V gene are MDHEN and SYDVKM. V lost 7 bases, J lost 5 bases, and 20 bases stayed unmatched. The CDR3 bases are TGTGCCAGCACCGTTCTCCCCCTTAGCCGGGACAGGGAAACTGAAGCTTTCTTT. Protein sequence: CASTVLPLSRDRETEAFF.

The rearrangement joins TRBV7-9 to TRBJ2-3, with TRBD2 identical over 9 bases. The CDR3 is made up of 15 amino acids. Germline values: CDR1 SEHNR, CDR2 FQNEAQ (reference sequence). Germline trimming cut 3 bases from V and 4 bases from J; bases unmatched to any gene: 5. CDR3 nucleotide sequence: TGTGCCAGCAGCTTTTTTGGCGGGGGGGCAGATACGCAGTATTTT. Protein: CASSFFGGGADTQYF.

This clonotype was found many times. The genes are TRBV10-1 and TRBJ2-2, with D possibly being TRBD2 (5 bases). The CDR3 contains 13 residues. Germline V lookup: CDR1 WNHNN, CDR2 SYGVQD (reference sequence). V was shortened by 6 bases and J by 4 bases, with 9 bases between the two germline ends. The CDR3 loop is CASSLGGTGELFF. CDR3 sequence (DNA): TGCGCCAGCAGCCTAGGAGGCACCGGGGAGCTGTTTTTT.

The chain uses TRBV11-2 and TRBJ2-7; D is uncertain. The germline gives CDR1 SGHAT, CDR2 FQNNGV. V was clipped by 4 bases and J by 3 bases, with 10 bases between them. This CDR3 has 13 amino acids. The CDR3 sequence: CASSSEIIYEQYF. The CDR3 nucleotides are TGTGCCAGCAGCTCGGAGATCATCTACGAGCAGTACTTC.

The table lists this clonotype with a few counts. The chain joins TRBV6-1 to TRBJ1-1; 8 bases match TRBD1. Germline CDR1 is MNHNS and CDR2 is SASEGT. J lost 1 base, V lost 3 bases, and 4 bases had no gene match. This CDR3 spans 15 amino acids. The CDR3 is CASSEARGRNTEAFF. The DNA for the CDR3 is TGTGCCAGCAGTGAGGCCAGGGGGCGGAACACTGAAGCTTTCTTT.

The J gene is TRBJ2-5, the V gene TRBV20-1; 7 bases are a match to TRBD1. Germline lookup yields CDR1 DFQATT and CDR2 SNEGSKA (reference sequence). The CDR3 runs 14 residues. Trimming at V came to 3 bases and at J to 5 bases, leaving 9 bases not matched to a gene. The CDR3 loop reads CSASDRAQEETQYF. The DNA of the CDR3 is TGCAGTGCTAGCGACAGGGCTCAGGAGGAGACCCAGTACTTC.

The CDR3: CASSVTDFPYEQYF. DNA for the CDR3: TGTGCCAGCAGCGTGACCGACTTCCCCTACGAGCAGTACTTC. The chain carries TRBV9 and TRBJ2-7; D uncertain. This CDR3 comprises 14 residues. In germline, CDR1 is SGDLS, CDR2 YYNGEE. V lost 2 bases and J 2 bases, leaving 11 bases between the germline ends.

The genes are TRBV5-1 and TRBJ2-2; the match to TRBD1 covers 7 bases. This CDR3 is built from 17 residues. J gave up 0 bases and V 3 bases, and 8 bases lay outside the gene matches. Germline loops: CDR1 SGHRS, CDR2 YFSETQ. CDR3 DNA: TGCGCCAGCAGCTCTGGGACAGCTAGAACGAACACCGGGGAGCTGTTTTTT. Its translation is CASSSGTARTNTGELFF.

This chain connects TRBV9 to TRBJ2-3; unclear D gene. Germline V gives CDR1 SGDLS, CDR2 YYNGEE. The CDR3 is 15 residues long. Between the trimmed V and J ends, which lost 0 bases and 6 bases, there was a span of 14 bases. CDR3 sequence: CASSVEGTFTDTQYF. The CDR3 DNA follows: TGTGCCAGCAGCGTAGAGGGCACGTTCACGGATACGCAGTATTTT.

CDR3 nucleotide sequence: TGTGCCACCAGTGATCCGACAGGGAGAAACACCGGGGAGCTGTTTTTT. This codes for CATSDPTGRNTGELFF. This chain connects TRBV24-1 to TRBJ2-2, with 7 bases lining up with TRBD1. Germline V lookup: CDR1 KGHDR, CDR2 SFDVKD. Unmatched junction bases numbered 5, after V lost 3 bases and J lost 2 bases. This CDR3 spans 16 amino acids.

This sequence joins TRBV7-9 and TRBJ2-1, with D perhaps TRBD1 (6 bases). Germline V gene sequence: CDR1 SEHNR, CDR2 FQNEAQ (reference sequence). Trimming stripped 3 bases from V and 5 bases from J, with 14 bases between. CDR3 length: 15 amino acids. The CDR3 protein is CASSFVGAGDNEQFF. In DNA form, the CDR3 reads TGTGCCAGCAGCTTTGTGGGGGCCGGGGACAATGAGCAGTTCTTC.

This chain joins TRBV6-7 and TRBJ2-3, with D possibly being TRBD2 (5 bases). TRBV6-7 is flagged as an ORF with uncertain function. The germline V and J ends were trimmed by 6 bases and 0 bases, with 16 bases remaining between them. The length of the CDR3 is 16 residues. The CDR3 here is CASSYRTPRSTDTQYF. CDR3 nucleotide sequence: TGTGCCAGCAGCTATAGGACTCCGAGGAGCACAGATACGCAGTATTTT.

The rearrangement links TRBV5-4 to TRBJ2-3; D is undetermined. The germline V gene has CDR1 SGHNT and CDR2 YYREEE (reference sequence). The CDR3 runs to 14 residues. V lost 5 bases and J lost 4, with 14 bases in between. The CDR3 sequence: CASSFVSPSDTQYF. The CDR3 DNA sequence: TGTGCCAGCAGTTTTGTCTCCCCATCAGATACGCAGTATTTT.

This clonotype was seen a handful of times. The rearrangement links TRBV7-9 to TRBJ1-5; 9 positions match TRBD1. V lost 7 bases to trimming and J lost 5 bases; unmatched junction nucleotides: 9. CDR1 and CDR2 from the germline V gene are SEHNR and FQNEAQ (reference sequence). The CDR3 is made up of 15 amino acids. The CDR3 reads CASTSDRGVHQPQHF. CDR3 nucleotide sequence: TGTGCCAGCACCTCGGACAGGGGAGTTCATCAGCCCCAGCATTTT.

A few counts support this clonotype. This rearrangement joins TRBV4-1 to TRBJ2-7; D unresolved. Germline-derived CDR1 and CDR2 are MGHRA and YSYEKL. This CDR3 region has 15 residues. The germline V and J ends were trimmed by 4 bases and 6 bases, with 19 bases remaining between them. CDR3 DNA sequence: TGCGCCAGCAGCCCCGGATCGTCCCTTGGGTCCGAGCAGTACTTC. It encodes CASSPGSSLGSEQYF.

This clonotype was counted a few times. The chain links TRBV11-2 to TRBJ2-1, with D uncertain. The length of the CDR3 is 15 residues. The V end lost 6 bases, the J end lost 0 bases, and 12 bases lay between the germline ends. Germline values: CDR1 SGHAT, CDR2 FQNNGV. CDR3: CASRLQQSSYNEQFF. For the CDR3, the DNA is TGTGCCAGCAGATTACAGCAGAGCTCCTACAATGAGCAGTTCTTC.

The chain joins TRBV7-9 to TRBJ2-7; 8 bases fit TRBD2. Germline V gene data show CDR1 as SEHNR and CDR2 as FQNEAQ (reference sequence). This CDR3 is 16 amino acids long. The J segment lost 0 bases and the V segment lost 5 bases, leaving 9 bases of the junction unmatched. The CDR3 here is CASSPARGASSYEQYF. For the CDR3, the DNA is TGTGCCAGCAGCCCAGCGCGGGGGGCGAGCTCCTACGAGCAGTACTTC.

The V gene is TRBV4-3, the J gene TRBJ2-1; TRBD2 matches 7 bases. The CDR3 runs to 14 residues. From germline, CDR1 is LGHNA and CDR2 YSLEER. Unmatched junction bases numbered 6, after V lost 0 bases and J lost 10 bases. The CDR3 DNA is TGCGCCAGCAGCCAAGAGAGACTAGCCCCCGAGCAGTTCTTC. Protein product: CASSQERLAPEQFF.

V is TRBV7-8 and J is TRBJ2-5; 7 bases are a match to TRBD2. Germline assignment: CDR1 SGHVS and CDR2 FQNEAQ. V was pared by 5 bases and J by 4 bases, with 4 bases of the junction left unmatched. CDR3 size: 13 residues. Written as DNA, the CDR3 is TGTGCCAGCAGCCGGACTAGGGGAGAGACCCAGTACTTC. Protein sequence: CASSRTRGETQYF.

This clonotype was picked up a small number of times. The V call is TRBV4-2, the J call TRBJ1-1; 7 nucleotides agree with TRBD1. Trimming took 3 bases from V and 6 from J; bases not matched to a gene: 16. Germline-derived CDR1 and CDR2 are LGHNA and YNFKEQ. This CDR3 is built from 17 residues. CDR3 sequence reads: CASSHPNQGGIVPEAFF. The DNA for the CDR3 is TGTGCCAGCAGCCACCCGAACCAGGGGGGGATTGTACCTGAAGCTTTCTTT.

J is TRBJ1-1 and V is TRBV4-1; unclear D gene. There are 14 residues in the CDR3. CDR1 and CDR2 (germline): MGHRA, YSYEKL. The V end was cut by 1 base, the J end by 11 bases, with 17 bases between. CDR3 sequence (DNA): TGCGCCAGCAGCCAAGTCCCCGGTCCTCGGCGCGCTTTCTTT. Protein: CASSQVPGPRRAFF.

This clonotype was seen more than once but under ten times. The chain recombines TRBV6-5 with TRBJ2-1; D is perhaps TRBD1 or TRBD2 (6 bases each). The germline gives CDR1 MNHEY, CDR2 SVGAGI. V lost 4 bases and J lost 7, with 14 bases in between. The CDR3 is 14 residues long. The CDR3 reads CASSFLGGRNEQFF. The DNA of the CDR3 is TGTGCCAGCAGTTTCCTCGGGGGCCGGAATGAGCAGTTCTTC.

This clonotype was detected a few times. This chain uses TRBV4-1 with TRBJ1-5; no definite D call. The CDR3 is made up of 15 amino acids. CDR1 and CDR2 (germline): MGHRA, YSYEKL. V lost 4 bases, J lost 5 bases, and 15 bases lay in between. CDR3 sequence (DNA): TGCGCCAGCAGCCCTGGAGTCCGGGAGGATCAGCCCCAGCATTTT. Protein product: CASSPGVREDQPQHF.

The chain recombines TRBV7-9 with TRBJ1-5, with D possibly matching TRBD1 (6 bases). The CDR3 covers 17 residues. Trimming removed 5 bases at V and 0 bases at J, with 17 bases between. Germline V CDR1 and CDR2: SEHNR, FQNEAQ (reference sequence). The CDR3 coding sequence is TGTGCCAGCAGCCAATACGGGGGCGGGTATAGCAATCAGCCCCAGCATTTT. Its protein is CASSQYGGGYSNQPQHF.

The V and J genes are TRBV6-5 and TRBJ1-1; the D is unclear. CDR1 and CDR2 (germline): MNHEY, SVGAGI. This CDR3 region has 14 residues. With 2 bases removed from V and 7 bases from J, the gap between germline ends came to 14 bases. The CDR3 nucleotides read TGTGCCAGCAGTTACCCCTCAGCCATCGGTGAAGCTTTCTTT. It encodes CASSYPSAIGEAFF.

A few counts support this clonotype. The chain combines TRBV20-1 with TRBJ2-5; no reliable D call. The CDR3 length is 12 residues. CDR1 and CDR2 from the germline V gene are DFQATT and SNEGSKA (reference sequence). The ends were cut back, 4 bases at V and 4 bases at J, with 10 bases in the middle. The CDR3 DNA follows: TGCAGTGCTACCCGACGTGGAGAGACCCAGTACTTC. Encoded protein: CSATRRGETQYF.

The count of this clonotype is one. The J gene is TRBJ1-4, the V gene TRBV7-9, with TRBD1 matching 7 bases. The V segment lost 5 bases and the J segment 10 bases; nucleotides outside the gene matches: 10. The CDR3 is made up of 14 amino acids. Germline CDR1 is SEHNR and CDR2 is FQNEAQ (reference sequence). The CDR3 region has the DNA TGTGCCAGCAGCCCCCGACAGGGCGGTGGAAAACTGTTTTTT. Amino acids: CASSPRQGGGKLFF.

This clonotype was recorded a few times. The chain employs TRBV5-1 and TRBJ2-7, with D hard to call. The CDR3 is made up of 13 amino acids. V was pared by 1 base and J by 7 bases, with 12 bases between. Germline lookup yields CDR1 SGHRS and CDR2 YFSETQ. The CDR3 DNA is TGCGCCAGCAGCTTGTTAACTGCTCAAGAGCAGTACTTC. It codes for CASSLLTAQEQYF. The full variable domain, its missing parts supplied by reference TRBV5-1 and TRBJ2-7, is KAGVTQTPRYLIKTRGQQVTLSCSPISGHRSVSWYQQTPGQGLQFLFEYFSETQRNKGNFPGRFSGRQFSNSRSEMNVSTLELGDSALYLCASSLLTAQEQYFGPGTRLTVT.

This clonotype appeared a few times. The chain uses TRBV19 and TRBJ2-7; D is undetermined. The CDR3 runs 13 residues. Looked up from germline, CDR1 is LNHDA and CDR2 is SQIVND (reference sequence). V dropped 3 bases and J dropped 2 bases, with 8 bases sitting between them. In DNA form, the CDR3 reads TGTGCCAGTAGTATGGGAAAGACCTACGAGCAGTACTTC. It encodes CASSMGKTYEQYF.

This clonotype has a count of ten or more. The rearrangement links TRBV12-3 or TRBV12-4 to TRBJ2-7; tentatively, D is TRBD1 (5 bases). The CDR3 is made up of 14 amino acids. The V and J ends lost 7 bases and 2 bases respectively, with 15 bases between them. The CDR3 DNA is TGTGCCAGCACAGGCAGAAGGGGCGCCTACGAGCAGTACTTC. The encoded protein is CASTGRRGAYEQYF.

As DNA, the CDR3 is TGTGCCAGCAGCGTCGGGACTAGTAAGAAAGAGACCCAGTACTTC. Translated, it gives CASSVGTSKKETQYF. The J gene is TRBJ2-5, the V gene TRBV7-3, with 8 bases fitting TRBD2. There are 15 residues in the CDR3. Looked up from germline, CDR1 is SGHTA and CDR2 is FQGTGA. After removal of 5 bases from V and 3 bases from J, the junction contained 8 bases not matched to a gene. Using reference TRBV7-3 and TRBJ2-5 for the parts outside the CDR3, the full variable domain is GAGVSQTPSNKVTEKGKYVELRCDPISGHTALYWYRQSLGQGPEFLIYFQGTGAADDSGLPNDRFFAVRPEGSVSTLKIQRTERGDSAVYLCASSVGTSKKETQYFGPGTRLLVL.